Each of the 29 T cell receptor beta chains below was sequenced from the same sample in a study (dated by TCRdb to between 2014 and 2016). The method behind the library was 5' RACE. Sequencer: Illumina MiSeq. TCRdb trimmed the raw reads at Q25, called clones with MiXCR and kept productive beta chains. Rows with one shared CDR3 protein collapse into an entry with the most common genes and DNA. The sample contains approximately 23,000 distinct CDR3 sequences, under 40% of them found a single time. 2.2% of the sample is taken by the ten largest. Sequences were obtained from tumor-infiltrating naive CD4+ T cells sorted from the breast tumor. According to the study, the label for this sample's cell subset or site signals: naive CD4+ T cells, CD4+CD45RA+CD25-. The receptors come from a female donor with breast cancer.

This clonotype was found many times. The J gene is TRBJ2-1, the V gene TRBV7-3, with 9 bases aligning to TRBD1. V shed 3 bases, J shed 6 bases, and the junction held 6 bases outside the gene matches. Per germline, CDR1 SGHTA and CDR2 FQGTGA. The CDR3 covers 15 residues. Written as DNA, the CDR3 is TGTGCCAGCAGCTTCGGGACAGGGTCTTTCAATGAGCAGTTCTTC. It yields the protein CASSFGTGSFNEQFF.

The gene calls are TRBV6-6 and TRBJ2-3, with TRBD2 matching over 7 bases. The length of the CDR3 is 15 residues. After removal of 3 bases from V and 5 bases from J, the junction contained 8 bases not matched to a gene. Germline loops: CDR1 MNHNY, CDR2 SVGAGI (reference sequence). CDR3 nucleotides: TGTGCCAGCAGTTATTTGTCAGGGAGGGGAGATACGCAGTATTTT. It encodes CASSYLSGRGDTQYF.

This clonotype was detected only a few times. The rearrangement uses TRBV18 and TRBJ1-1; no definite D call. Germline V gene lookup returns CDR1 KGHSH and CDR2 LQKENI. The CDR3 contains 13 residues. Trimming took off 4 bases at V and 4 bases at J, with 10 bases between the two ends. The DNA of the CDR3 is TGTGCCAGCTCACGGACGAGGCCCACTGAAGCTTTCTTT. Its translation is CASSRTRPTEAFF.

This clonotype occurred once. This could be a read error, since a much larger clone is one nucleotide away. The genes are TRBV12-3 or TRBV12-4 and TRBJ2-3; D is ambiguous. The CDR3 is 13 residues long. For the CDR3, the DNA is TGTGCCAGCAGCCTTCCCGCCACAGATGCGCAGTATTTT. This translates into CASSLPATDAQYF.

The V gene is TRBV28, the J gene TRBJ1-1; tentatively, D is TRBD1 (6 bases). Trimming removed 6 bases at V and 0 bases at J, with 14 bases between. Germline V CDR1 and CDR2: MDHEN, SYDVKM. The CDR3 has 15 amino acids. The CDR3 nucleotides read TGTGCCAGCAGCCCGGGACACCTGATGAACACTGAAGCTTTCTTT. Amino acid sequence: CASSPGHLMNTEAFF.

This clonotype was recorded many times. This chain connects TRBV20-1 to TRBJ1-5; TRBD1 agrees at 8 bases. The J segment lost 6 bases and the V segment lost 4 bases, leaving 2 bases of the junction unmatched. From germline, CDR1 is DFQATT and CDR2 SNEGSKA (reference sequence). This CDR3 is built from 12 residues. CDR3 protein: CSAKQGGQPQHF. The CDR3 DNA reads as TGCAGTGCTAAACAGGGGGGTCAGCCCCAGCATTTT.

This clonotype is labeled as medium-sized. The CDR3 coding sequence is TGTGCCACCCGGGACAGTCTCCAAGAGACCCAGTACTTC. Amino acid sequence: CATRDSLQETQYF. The rearrangement uses TRBV6-5 and TRBJ2-5; 7 nucleotides agree with TRBD1. CDR1 is MNHEY, CDR2 SVGAGI, per germline. J lost 1 base, V lost 10 bases, and 6 bases had no gene match. CDR3 size: 13 residues.

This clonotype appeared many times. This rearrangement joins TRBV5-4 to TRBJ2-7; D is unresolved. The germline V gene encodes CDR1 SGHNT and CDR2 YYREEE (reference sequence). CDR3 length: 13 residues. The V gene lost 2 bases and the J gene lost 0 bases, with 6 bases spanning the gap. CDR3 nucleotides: TGTGCCAGCAGCTTCGGCAGCTCCTACGAGCAGTACTTC. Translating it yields CASSFGSSYEQYF.

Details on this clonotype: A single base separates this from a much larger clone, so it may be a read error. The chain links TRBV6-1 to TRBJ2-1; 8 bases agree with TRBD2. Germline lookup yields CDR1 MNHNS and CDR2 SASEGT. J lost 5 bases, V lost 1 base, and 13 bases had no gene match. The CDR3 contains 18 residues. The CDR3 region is CASSEGRLAGAPHNEQFF. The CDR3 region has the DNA TGTGCCAGCAGTGAAGGTCGGCTAGCGGGTGCCCCCCACAATGAGCAGTTCTTC.

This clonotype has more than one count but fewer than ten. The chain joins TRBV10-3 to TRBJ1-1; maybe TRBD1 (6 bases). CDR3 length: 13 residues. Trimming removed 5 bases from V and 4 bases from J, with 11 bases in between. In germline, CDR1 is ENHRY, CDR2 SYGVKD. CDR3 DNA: TGTGCCATCAGTCGGGGGCCGGGCACTGAAGCTTTCTTT. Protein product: CAISRGPGTEAFF.

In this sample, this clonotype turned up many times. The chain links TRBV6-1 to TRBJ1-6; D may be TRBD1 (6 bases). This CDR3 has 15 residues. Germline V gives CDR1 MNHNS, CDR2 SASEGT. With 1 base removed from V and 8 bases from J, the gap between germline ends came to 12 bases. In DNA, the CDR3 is TGTGCCAGCAGTGAAGATCAGGGGATTGATTCACCCCTCCACTTT. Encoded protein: CASSEDQGIDSPLHF.

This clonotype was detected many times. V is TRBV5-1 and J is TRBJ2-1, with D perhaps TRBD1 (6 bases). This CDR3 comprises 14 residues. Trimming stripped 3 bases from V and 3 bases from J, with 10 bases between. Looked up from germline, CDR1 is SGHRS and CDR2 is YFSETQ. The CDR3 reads CASSSQQGYNEQFF. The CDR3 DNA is TGCGCCAGCAGCTCCCAACAGGGCTACAATGAGCAGTTCTTC. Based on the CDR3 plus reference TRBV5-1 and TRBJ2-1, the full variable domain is KAGVTQTPRYLIKTRGQQVTLSCSPISGHRSVSWYQQTPGQGLQFLFEYFSETQRNKGNFPGRFSGRQFSNSRSEMNVSTLELGDSALYLCASSSQQGYNEQFFGPGTRLTVL.

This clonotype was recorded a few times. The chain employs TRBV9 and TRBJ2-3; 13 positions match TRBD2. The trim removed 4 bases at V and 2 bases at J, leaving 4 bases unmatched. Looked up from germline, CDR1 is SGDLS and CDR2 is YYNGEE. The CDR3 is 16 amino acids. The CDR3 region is CASSPGTSGTTDTQYF. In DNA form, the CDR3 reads TGTGCCAGCAGCCCTGGGACTAGCGGGACCACAGATACGCAGTATTTT. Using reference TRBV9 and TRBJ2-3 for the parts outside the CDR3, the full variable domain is DSGVTQTPKHLITATGQRVTLRCSPRSGDLSVYWYQQSLDQGLQFLIQYYNGEERAKGNILERFSAQQFPDLHSELNLSSLELGDSALYFCASSPGTSGTTDTQYFGPGTRLTVL.

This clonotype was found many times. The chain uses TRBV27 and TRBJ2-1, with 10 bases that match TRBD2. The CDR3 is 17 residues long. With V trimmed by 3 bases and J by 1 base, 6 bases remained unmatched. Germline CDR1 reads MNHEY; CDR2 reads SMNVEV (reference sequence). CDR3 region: CASSLSGLATSYNEQFF. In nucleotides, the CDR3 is TGTGCCAGCAGTTTGTCGGGACTAGCGACATCCTACAATGAGCAGTTCTTC.

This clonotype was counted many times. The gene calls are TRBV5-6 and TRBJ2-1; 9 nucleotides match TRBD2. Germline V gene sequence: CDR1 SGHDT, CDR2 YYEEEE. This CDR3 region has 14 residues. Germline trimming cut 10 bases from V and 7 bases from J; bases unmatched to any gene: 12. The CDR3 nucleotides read TGTGCCTCCACCGGGCTAGCGGGAAGGAATGAGCAGTTCTTC. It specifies CASTGLAGRNEQFF.

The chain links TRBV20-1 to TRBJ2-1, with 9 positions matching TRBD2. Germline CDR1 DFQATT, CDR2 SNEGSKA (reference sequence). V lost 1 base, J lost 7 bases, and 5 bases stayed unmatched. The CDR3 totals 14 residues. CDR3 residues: CSARVAGGQNEQFF. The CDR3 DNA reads TGCAGTGCTAGAGTTGCGGGAGGGCAAAATGAGCAGTTCTTC.

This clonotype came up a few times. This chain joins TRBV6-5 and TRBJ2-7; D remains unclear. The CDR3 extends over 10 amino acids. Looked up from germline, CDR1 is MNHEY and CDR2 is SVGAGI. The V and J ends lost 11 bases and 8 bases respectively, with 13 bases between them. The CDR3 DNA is TGTGCCGCCGGTCGAGAGCAGCAGTACTTC. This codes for CAAGREQQYF.

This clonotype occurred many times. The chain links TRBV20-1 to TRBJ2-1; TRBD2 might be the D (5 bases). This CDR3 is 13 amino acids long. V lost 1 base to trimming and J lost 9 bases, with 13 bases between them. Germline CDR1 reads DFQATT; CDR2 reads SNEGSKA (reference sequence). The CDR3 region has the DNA TGCAGTGCTAGAGGGCCCCCGGGAACTGAGCAGTTCTTC. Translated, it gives CSARGPPGTEQFF.

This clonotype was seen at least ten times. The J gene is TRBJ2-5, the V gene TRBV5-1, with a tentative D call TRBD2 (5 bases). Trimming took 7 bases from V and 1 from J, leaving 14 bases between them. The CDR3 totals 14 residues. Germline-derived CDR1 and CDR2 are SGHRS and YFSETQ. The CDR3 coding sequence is TGCGCCAGCTACGAACCTAGCATCCAAGAGACCCAGTACTTC. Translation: CASYEPSIQETQYF.

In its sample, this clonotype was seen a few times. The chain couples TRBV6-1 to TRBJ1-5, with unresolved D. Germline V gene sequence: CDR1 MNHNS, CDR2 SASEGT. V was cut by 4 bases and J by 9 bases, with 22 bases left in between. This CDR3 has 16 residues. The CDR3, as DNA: TGTGCCAGCAGTGTTGTTCCGACATCCAGTAATGGGCCCCAGCATTTT. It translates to CASSVVPTSSNGPQHF.

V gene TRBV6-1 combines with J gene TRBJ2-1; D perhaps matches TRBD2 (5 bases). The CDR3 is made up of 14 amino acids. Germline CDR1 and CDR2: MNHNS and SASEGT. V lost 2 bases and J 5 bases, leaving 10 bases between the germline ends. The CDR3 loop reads CASSEKARDNEQFF. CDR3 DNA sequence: TGTGCCAGCAGTGAAAAGGCGCGGGACAATGAGCAGTTCTTC.

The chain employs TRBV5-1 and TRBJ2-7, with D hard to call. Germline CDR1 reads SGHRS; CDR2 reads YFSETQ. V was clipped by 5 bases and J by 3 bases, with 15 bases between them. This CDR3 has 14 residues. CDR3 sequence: CASRSGFEGYEQYF. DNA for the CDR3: TGCGCCAGCAGATCGGGCTTTGAAGGCTACGAGCAGTACTTC.

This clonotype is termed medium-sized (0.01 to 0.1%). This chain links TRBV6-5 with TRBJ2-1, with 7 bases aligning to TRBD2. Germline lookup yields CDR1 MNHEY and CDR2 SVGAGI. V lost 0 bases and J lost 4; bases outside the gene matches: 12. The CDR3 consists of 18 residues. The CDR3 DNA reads TGTGCCAGCAGTTACTCGAATTTAGCGGGCTACCCTTACAATGAGCAGTTCTTC. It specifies CASSYSNLAGYPYNEQFF.

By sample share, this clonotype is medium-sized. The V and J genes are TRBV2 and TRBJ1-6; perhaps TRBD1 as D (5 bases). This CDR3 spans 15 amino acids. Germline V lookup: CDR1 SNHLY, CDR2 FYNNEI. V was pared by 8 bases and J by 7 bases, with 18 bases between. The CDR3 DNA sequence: TGTGCCAGCCGGGGAGTAGAGGGGATGAATTCACCCCTCCACTTT. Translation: CASRGVEGMNSPLHF.

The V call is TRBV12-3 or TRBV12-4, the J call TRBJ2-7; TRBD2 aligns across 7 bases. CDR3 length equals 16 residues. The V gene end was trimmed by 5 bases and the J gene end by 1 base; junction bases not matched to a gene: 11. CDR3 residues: CASSPRGGLVSYEQYF. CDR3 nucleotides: TGTGCCAGCAGTCCGCGGGGAGGGCTGGTTTCCTACGAGCAGTACTTC.

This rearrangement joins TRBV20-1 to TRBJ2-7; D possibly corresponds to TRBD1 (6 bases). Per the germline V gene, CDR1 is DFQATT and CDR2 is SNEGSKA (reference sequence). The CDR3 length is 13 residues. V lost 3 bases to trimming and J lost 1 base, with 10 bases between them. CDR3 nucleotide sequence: TGCAGTGCTAGGGGGGCAGTGTCCTACGAGCAGTACTTC. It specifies CSARGAVSYEQYF.

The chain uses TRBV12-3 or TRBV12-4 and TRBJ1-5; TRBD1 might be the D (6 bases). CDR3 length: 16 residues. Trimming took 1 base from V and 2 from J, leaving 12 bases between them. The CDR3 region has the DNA TGTGCCAGCAGTTTAGGTGGCAGGGGAGGCAATCAGCCCCAGCATTTT. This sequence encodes CASSLGGRGGNQPQHF.

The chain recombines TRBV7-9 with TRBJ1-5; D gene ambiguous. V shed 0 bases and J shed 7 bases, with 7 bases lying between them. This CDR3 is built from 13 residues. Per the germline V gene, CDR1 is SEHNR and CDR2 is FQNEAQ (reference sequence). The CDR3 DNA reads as TGTGCCAGCAGCTTAGCCACGGGGCAGCCCCAGCATTTT. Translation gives CASSLATGQPQHF.

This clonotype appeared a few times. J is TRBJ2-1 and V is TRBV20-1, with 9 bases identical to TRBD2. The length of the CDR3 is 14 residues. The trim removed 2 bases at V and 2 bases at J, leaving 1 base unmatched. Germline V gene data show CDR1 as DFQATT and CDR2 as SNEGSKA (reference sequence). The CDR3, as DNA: TGCAGTGCTAGAACTAGCGGGCCCTACAATGAGCAGTTCTTC. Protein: CSARTSGPYNEQFF.